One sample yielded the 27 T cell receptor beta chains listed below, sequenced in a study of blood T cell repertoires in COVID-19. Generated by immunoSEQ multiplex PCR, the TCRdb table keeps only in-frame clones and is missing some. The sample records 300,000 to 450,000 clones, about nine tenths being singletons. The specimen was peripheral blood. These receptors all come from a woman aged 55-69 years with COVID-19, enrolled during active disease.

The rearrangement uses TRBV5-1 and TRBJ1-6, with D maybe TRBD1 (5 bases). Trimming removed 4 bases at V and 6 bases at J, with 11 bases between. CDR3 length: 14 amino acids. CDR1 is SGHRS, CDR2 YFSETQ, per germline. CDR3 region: CASSLGQINSPLHF. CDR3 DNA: TGCGCCAGCAGCCTCGGACAAATTAATTCACCCCTCCACTTT.

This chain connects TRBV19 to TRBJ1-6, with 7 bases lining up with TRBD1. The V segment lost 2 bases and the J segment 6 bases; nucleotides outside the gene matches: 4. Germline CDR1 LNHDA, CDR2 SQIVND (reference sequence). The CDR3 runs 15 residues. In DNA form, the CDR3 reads TGTGCCAGTAGTATAAGGGGGCTCCTTAATTCACCCCTCCACTTT. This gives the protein CASSIRGLLNSPLHF.

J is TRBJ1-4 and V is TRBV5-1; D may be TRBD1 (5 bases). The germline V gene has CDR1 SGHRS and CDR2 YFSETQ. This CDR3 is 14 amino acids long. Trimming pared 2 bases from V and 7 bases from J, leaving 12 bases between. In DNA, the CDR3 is TGCGCCAGCAGCTTAATGCAGGGAGGTGAAAAACTGTTTTTT. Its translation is CASSLMQGGEKLFF.

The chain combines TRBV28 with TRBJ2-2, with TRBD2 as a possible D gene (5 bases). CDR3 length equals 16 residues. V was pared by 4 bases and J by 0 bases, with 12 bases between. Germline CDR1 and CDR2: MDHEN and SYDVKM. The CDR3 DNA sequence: TGTGCCAGCAGTTCCCCAGGACTTTCGAACACCGGGGAGCTGTTTTTT. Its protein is CASSSPGLSNTGELFF.

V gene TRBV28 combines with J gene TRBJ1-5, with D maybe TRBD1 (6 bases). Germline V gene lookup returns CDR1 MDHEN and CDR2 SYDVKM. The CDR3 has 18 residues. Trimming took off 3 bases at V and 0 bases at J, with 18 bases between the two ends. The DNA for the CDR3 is TGTGCCAGCAGTTTCAGGGGCGGAGATTATTATAGCAATCAGCCCCAGCATTTT. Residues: CASSFRGGDYYSNQPQHF.

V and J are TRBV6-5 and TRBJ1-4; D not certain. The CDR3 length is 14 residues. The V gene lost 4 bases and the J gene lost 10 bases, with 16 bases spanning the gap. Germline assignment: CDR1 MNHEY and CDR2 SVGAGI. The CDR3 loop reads CASSSSPHPGKLFF. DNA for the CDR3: TGTGCCAGCAGTTCAAGTCCCCACCCGGGAAAACTGTTTTTT.

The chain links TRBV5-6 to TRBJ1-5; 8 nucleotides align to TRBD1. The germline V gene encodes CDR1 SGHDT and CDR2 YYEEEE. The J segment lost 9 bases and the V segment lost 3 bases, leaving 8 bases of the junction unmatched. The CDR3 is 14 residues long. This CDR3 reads CASSSTGTGPPQHF. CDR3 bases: TGTGCCAGCAGCTCAACCGGGACAGGCCCGCCCCAGCATTTT.

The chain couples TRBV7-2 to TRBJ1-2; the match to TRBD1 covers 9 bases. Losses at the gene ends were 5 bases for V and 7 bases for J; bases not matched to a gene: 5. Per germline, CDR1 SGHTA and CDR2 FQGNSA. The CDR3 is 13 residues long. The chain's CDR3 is CASSRDRELGYTF. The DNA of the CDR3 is TGTGCCAGCAGCCGGGACAGGGAACTTGGCTACACCTTC.

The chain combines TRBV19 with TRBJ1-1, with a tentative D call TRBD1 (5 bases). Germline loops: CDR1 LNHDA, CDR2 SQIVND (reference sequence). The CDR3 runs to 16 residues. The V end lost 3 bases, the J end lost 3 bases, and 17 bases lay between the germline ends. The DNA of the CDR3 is TGTGCCAGTAGTATTCGCCCAGGGATGATCGACACTGAAGCTTTCTTT. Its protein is CASSIRPGMIDTEAFF.

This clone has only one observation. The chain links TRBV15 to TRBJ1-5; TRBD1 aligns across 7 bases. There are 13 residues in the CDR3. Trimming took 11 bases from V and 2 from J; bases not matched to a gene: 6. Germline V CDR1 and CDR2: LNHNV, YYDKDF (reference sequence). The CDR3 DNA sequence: TGTGCCGCGTCGACAGGGCGCAATCAGCCCCAGCATTTT. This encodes CAASTGRNQPQHF. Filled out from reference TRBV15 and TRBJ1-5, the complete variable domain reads DAMVIQNPRYQVTQFGKPVTLSCSQTLNHNVMYWYQQKSSQAPKLLFHYYDKDFNNEADTPDNFQSRRPNTSFCFLDIRSPGLGDTAMYLCAASTGRNQPQHFGDGTRLSIL.

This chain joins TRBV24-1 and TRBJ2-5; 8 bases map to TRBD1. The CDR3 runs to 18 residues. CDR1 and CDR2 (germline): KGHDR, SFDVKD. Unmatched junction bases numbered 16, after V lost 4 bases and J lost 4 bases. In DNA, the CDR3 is TGTGCCACCAGTGACCCCCGCGGTCTTGGCAGGGGGCGAGAGACCCAGTACTTC. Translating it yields CATSDPRGLGRGRETQYF.

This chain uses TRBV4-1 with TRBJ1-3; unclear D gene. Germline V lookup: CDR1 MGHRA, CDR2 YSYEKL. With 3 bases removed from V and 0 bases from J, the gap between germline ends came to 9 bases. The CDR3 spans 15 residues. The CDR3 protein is CASSQHTDSGNTIYF. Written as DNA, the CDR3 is TGCGCCAGCAGCCAGCACACAGACTCTGGAAACACCATATATTTT.

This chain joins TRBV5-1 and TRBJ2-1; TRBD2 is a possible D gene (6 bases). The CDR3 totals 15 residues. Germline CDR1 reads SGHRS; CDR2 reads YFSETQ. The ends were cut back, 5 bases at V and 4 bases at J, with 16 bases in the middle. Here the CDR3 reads CASRSFGLMYNEQFF. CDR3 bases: TGCGCCAGCAGATCTTTCGGACTAATGTACAATGAGCAGTTCTTC.

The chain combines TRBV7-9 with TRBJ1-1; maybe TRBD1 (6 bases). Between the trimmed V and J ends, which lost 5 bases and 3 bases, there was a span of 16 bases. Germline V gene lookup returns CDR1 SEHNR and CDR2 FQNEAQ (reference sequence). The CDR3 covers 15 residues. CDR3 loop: CASSQKVAGDTEAFF. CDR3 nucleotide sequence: TGTGCCAGCAGCCAGAAAGTGGCAGGGGACACTGAAGCTTTCTTT. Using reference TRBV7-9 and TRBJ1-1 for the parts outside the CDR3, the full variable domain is DTGVSQNPRHKITKRGQNVTFRCDPISEHNRLYWYRQTLGQGPEFLTYFQNEAQLEKSRLLSDRFSAERPKGSFSTLEIQRTEQGDSAMYLCASSQKVAGDTEAFFGQGTRLTVV.

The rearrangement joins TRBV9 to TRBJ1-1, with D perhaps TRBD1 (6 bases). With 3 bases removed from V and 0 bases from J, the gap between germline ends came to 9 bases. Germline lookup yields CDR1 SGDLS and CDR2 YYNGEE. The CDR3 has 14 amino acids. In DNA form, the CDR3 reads TGTGCCAGCAGCGAAGACAGGATGAACACTGAAGCTTTCTTT. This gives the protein CASSEDRMNTEAFF.

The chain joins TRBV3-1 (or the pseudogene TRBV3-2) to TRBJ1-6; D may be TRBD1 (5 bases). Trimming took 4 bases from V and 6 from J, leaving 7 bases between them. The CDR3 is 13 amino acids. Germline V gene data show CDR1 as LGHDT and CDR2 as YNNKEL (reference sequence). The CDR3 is CASSRQTNSPLHF. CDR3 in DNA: TGTGCCAGCAGCCGACAGACTAATTCACCCCTCCACTTT.

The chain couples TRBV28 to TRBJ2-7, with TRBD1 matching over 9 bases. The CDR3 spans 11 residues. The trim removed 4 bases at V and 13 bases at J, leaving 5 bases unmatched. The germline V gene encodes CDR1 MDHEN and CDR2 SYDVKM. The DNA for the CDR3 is TGTGCCAGCAGTTCCCGGGACAGGGTATACTTC. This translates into CASSSRDRVYF.

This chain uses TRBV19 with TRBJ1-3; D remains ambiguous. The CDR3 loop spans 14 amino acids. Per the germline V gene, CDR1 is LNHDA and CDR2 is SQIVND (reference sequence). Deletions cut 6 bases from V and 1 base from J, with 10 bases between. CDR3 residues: CASSQEGSGNTIYF. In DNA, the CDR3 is TGTGCCAGTAGCCAGGAAGGTTCTGGAAACACCATATATTTT. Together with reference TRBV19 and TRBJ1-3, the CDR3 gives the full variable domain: DGGITQSPKYLFRKEGQNVTLSCEQNLNHDAMYWYRQDPGQGLRLIYYSQIVNDFQKGDIAEGYSVSREKKESFPLTVTSAQKNPTAFYLCASSQEGSGNTIYFGEGSWLTVV.

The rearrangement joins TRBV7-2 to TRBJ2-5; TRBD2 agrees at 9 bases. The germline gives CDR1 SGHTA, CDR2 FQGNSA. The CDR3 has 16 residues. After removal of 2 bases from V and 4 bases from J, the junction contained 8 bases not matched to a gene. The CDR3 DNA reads TGTGCCAGCAGCTTAAGGGGCGGGGGGGCCCGAGAGACCCAGTACTTC. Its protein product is CASSLRGGGARETQYF.

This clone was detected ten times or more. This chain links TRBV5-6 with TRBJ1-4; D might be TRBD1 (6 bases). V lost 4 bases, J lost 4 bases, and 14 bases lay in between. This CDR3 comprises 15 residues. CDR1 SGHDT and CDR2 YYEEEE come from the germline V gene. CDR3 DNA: TGTGCCAGCAGCCCTGGACAGCCGAATAATGAAAAACTGTTTTTT. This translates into CASSPGQPNNEKLFF.

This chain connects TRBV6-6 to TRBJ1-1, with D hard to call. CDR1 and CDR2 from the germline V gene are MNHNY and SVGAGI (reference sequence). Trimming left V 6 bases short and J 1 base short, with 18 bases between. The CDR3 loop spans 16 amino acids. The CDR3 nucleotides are TGTGCCAGCAGCCCGCTAAGGAGGTCGGAGAACACTGAAGCTTTCTTT. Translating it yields CASSPLRRSENTEAFF.

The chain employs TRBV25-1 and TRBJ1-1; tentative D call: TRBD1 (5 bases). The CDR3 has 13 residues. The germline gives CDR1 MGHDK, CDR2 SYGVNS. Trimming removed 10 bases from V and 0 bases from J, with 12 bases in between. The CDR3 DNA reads TGTGCCACCAAAGGGGCTATGAACACTGAAGCTTTCTTT. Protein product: CATKGAMNTEAFF.

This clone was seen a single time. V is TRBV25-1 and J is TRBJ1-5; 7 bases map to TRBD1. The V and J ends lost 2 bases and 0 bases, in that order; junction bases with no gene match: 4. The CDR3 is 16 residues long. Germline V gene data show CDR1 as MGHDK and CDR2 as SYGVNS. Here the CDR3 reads CASSERGLNSNQPQHF. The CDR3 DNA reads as TGTGCCAGCAGTGAAAGGGGGCTGAATAGCAATCAGCCCCAGCATTTT.

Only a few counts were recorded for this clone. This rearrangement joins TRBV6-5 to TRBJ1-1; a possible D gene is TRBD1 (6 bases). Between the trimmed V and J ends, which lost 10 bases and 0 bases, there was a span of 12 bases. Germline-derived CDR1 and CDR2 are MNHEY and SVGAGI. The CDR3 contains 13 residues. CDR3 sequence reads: CATTDSLNTEAFF. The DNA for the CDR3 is TGTGCCACCACGGACAGTCTGAACACTGAAGCTTTCTTT.

CDR3: CASSLAGAGTQETQYF. CDR3 nucleotides: TGCGCCAGCAGCTTGGCCGGGGCAGGGACACAAGAGACCCAGTACTTC. J is TRBJ2-5 and V is TRBV5-1, with D possibly TRBD1 on 6 matching bases. The V gene lost 0 bases and the J gene lost 2 bases, with 14 bases spanning the gap. Germline CDR1 is SGHRS and CDR2 is YFSETQ. CDR3 length: 16 residues.

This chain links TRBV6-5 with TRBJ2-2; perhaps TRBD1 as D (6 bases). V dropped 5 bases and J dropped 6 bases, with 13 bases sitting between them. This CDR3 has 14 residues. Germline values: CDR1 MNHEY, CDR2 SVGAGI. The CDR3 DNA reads TGTGCCAGCAGTCTGTCAGGGGCAGCCGGGGAGCTGTTTTTT. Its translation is CASSLSGAAGELFF.

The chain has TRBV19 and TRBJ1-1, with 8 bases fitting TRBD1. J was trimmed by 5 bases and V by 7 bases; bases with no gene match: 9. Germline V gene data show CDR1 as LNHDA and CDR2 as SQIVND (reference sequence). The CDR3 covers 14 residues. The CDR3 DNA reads TGTGCCAGTATTAAGGACAGGGAGGGAACTGAAGCTTTCTTT. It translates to CASIKDREGTEAFF.